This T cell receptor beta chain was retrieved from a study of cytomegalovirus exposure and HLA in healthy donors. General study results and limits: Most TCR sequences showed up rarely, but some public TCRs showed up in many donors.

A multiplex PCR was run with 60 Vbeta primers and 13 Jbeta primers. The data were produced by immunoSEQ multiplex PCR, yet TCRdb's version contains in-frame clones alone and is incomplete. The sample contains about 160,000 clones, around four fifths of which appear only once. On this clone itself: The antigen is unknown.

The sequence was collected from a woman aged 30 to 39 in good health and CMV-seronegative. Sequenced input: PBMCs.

CDR3 residues: CASSLQGESGKPQHF. Written as DNA, the CDR3 is TGTGCCAGTAGTCTCCAGGGCGAGTCTGGGAAGCCCCAGCATTTT. The J gene is TRBJ1-5, the V gene TRBV19; D might be TRBD1 (5 bases). The germline V gene has CDR1 LNHDA and CDR2 SQIVND (reference sequence). CDR3 size: 15 residues. V was trimmed by 5 bases and J by 8 bases, leaving 19 bases between them.